These 29 T cell receptor beta chains were sequenced from one sample in a study of radiation and T cells in renal cell carcinoma. Produced via immunoSEQ multiplex PCR; TCRdb's table is partial and in-frame only. Of 100,000 to 150,000 clones listed, 82% are singletons. Regarding time point: baseline pretreatment blood. Documented treatment: 15 Gy SBRT to primary tumor, nephrectomy 4 weeks later. The sequencing here drew on blood, taken from a patient whose treatment included radiotherapy and nephrectomy. Receptor source: a woman aged 55-70 years with renal cell carcinoma.

This clone was seen only once. The chain carries TRBV7-8 and TRBJ1-5; the D is unclear. CDR1 is SGHVS, CDR2 FQNEAQ, per germline. V shed 5 bases and J shed 7 bases, with 18 bases lying between them. This CDR3 has 15 amino acids. In DNA form, the CDR3 reads TGTGCCAGCAGCCCCCGCGTGTCAGTCTCCCAGCCCCAGCATTTT. It is translated as CASSPRVSVSQPQHF.

V is TRBV19 and J is TRBJ1-1; no definite D call. V lost 10 bases and J 1 base, leaving 10 bases between the germline ends. Germline assignment: CDR1 LNHDA and CDR2 SQIVND (reference sequence). This CDR3 spans 12 amino acids. DNA of the CDR3: TGTGCCACCGGGTTCGGGAACACTGAAGCTTTCTTT. It encodes CATGFGNTEAFF.

This chain joins TRBV2 and TRBJ2-5; D unclear. CDR3 length: 15 residues. The germline V and J ends were trimmed by 4 bases and 1 base, with 13 bases remaining between them. Germline V gene sequence: CDR1 SNHLY, CDR2 FYNNEI. The CDR3 is CASSAPPGIQETQYF. CDR3 sequence (DNA): TGTGCCAGCAGTGCCCCCCCAGGAATCCAAGAGACCCAGTACTTC.

V is TRBV10-3 and J is TRBJ1-6; no firm D call. This CDR3 spans 16 amino acids. Trimming took off 3 bases at V and 5 bases at J, with 14 bases between the two ends. The germline V gene has CDR1 ENHRY and CDR2 SYGVKD. This CDR3 is CAISDGKLRDNSPLHF. The CDR3 nucleotides read TGTGCCATCAGTGACGGGAAGTTAAGGGATAATTCACCCCTCCACTTT.

This clone was detected once. Here the CDR3 DNA reads TGTGCCAGCAGTTTGTCCGGGACGGGCTATGGCTACACCTTC. It codes for CASSLSGTGYGYTF. The chain couples TRBV6-5 to TRBJ1-2; possibly TRBD1 for D (5 bases). Looked up from germline, CDR1 is MNHEY and CDR2 is SVGAGI. V was pared by 4 bases and J by 4 bases, with 13 bases between. The CDR3 has 14 amino acids.

The chain carries TRBV2 and TRBJ2-1; 7 nucleotides match TRBD1. The V gene's germline CDR1 is SNHLY and CDR2 FYNNEI. This CDR3 contains 14 residues. V shed 6 bases and J 3 bases; nucleotides not matched to a gene: 5. CDR3 nucleotides: TGTGCCAGCAGGAGGGGGACAGACTACAATGAGCAGTTCTTC. This encodes CASRRGTDYNEQFF.

The chain uses TRBV2 and TRBJ2-7, with D tentatively TRBD1 or TRBD2 (5 bases each). CDR3 length: 16 amino acids. Trimming removed 8 bases from V and 0 bases from J, with 20 bases in between. Germline CDR1 is SNHLY and CDR2 is FYNNEI. The CDR3 coding sequence is TGTGCCAGCGATTTTGAAGGGACGGCGAGCTCCTACGAGCAGTACTTC. Translation gives CASDFEGTASSYEQYF.

This clone appeared a single time. Relative to the germline gene, one junction end is altered; a read error may explain this. The V and J genes are TRBV10-3 and TRBJ2-7; D gene ambiguous. Germline CDR1 reads ENHRY; CDR2 reads SYGVKD. The CDR3 loop spans 13 amino acids. The CDR3 loop reads CAIGIVRAYGQYF. The DNA of the CDR3 is TGTGCCATCGGGATTGTCAGAGCCTACGGGCAGTACTTC.

This chain links TRBV28 with TRBJ2-1; D is perhaps TRBD1 (6 bases). The germline V gene has CDR1 MDHEN and CDR2 SYDVKM. V was shortened by 2 bases and J by 6 bases, with 14 bases between the two germline ends. The CDR3 is 15 amino acids. Written as DNA, the CDR3 is TGTGCCAGCAGTTTACCGACAGGCCGGGGCAATGAGCAGTTCTTC. The encoded protein is CASSLPTGRGNEQFF.

This clone was seen only a few times. The chain is built from TRBV7-9 and TRBJ2-3, with 10 bases that match TRBD2. Germline V gives CDR1 SEHNR, CDR2 FQNEAQ (reference sequence). Germline trimming cut 6 bases from V and 6 bases from J; bases unmatched to any gene: 3. This CDR3 region has 13 residues. The CDR3 bases are TGTGCCAGCAGAGCGGGGGGGCTTGATACGCAGTATTTT. Translation: CASRAGGLDTQYF.

The chain joins TRBV30 to TRBJ1-2; 7 bases map to TRBD1. The germline V gene has CDR1 GTSNPN and CDR2 SVGIG (reference sequence). This CDR3 has 13 amino acids. Germline trimming cut 3 bases from V and 3 bases from J; bases unmatched to any gene: 4. CDR3: CAWSRGSDYGYTF. The CDR3 DNA reads as TGTGCCTGGAGCAGGGGGTCGGACTATGGCTACACCTTC.

In this sample, this clone turned up once. The rearrangement joins TRBV5-1 to TRBJ2-3; D not certain. V dropped 0 bases and J dropped 7 bases, with 21 bases sitting between them. CDR1 and CDR2 from the germline V gene are SGHRS and YFSETQ. This CDR3 contains 17 residues. CDR3 in amino acids: CASSLAKSGAGLNTQYF. CDR3 DNA: TGCGCCAGCAGCTTGGCCAAGTCCGGAGCTGGCCTCAATACGCAGTATTTT.

This rearrangement joins TRBV2 to TRBJ1-1; D may be TRBD1 (6 bases). Germline V gives CDR1 SNHLY, CDR2 FYNNEI. This CDR3 region has 14 residues. Trimming stripped 3 bases from V and 3 bases from J, with 11 bases between. CDR3 in amino acids: CASSDRAGDTEAFF. The CDR3 DNA follows: TGTGCCAGCAGTGACCGGGCAGGGGACACTGAAGCTTTCTTT.

V and J are TRBV27 and TRBJ2-1; 7 nucleotides line up with TRBD1. CDR3 size: 15 residues. J lost 6 bases, V lost 1 base, and 6 bases had no gene match. Germline V gene lookup returns CDR1 MNHEY and CDR2 SMNVEV (reference sequence). CDR3 sequence reads: CASSLLTGMGNEQFF. CDR3 DNA sequence: TGTGCCAGCAGTTTATTGACAGGGATGGGCAATGAGCAGTTCTTC.

This clone was detected ten times or more. The rearrangement links TRBV9 to TRBJ2-7; 12 positions agree with TRBD1. Germline V CDR1 and CDR2: SGDLS, YYNGEE. CDR3 length: 17 residues. Trimming at V came to 4 bases and at J to 6 bases, leaving 14 bases not matched to a gene. The CDR3 protein is CASSLSGTGGQVSEQYF. The DNA for the CDR3 is TGTGCCAGCAGCTTATCCGGGACAGGGGGCCAAGTGAGCGAGCAGTACTTC.

This clone was counted a single time. The V call is TRBV28, the J call TRBJ2-7; 7 bases align to TRBD1. The junction had 12 bases not matched to a gene; V was cut back by 2 bases and J by 8 bases. Per the germline V gene, CDR1 is MDHEN and CDR2 is SYDVKM. The CDR3 length is 15 residues. CDR3 sequence (DNA): TGTGCCAGCAGTTTAACCTTTAGTGGGACAGCGAAGCAGTACTTC. Translating gives CASSLTFSGTAKQYF.

The table lists this clone with many counts. The chain carries TRBV9 and TRBJ2-2, with a weak D call TRBD2 (7 bases). Per the germline V gene, CDR1 is SGDLS and CDR2 is YYNGEE. V shed 0 bases and J shed 4 bases, with 13 bases lying between them. This CDR3 comprises 16 residues. CDR3 nucleotides: TGTGCCAGCAGCGTAGCGGGGGGCGGAAGCACCGGGGAGCTGTTTTTT. The encoded protein is CASSVAGGGSTGELFF.

V is TRBV29-1 and J is TRBJ2-3; 9 bases map to TRBD1. The V gene end was trimmed by 8 bases and the J gene end by 5 bases; junction bases not matched to a gene: 8. The CDR3 runs 13 residues. Per the germline V gene, CDR1 is SQVTM and CDR2 is ANQGSEA. The CDR3 DNA is TGCAGCACAAACAGGGGGCAGCAAGATACGCAGTATTTT. This codes for CSTNRGQQDTQYF.

V usage is TRBV6-5 and J usage is TRBJ2-3; unclear D gene. CDR3 size: 14 residues. CDR1 is MNHEY, CDR2 SVGAGI, per germline. V was shortened by 2 bases and J by 2 bases, with 8 bases between the two germline ends. The CDR3 nucleotides are TGTGCCAGCAGTTACAACAGAGACACAGATACGCAGTATTTT. It is translated as CASSYNRDTDTQYF.

The chain has TRBV6-1 and TRBJ2-7; D gene ambiguous. Germline assignment: CDR1 MNHNS and CDR2 SASEGT. The ends were cut back, 4 bases at V and 6 bases at J, with 13 bases in the middle. This CDR3 is built from 13 residues. The CDR3 is CASSAHMVAEQYF. The DNA for the CDR3 is TGTGCCAGCAGTGCCCATATGGTAGCCGAGCAGTACTTC.

The chain has TRBV4-2 and TRBJ1-4; possibly TRBD1 for D (5 bases). This CDR3 comprises 15 residues. CDR1 is LGHNA, CDR2 YNFKEQ, per germline. The germline V and J ends were trimmed by 2 bases and 4 bases, with 11 bases remaining between them. The CDR3 loop is CASSQTRQFNEKLFF. As DNA, the CDR3 is TGTGCCAGCAGCCAAACCCGACAGTTTAATGAAAAACTGTTTTTT.

The rearrangement links TRBV20-1 to TRBJ2-7; D is unclear. V was cut by 0 bases and J by 4 bases, with 4 bases left in between. CDR3 size: 11 residues. From germline, CDR1 is DFQATT and CDR2 SNEGSKA (reference sequence). The CDR3 loop reads CSARDGYEQYF. CDR3 sequence (DNA): TGCAGTGCTAGAGATGGGTACGAGCAGTACTTC.

The chain couples TRBV7-2 to TRBJ1-2; D gene uncertain. This CDR3 has 14 amino acids. Trimming pared 1 base from V and 8 bases from J, leaving 14 bases between. CDR1 and CDR2 from the germline V gene are SGHTA and FQGNSA. CDR3 region: CASSLEVAISGYTF. In nucleotides, the CDR3 is TGTGCCAGCAGCTTAGAAGTCGCCATTTCGGGCTACACCTTC. The entire variable domain, with the rest obtained from reference TRBV7-2 and TRBJ1-2, is as follows: GAGVSQSPSNKVTEKGKDVELRCDPISGHTALYWYRQSLGQGLEFLIYFQGNSAPDKSGLPSDRFSAERTGGSVSTLTIQRTQQEDSAVYLCASSLEVAISGYTFGSGTRLTVV.

V is TRBV28 and J is TRBJ1-4, with D perhaps matching TRBD1 (5 bases). The V gene's germline CDR1 is MDHEN and CDR2 SYDVKM. This CDR3 is built from 13 residues. Trimming shortened V by 4 bases and J by 8 bases, and 11 bases separated the two germline ends. The CDR3 nucleotides read TGTGCCAGCAGTTCGGCGGGGCAAGAAAAACTGTTTTTT. It encodes CASSSAGQEKLFF. Using reference TRBV28 and TRBJ1-4 for the parts outside the CDR3, the full variable domain is DVKVTQSSRYLVKRTGEKVFLECVQDMDHENMFWYRQDPGLGLRLIYFSYDVKMKEKGDIPEGYSVSREKKERFSLILESASTNQTSMYLCASSSAGQEKLFFGSGTQLSVL.

This clone appeared a few times. The chain combines TRBV4-1 with TRBJ2-7, with D possibly being TRBD1 (6 bases). CDR3 length: 17 amino acids. The V gene's germline CDR1 is MGHRA and CDR2 YSYEKL. Trimming cost V 2 bases and J 2 bases, with 19 bases left between them. The DNA of the CDR3 is TGCGCCAGCAGCCAAATAGCTTCTGGGGGCTCCACCTACGAGCAGTACTTC. Translated, it gives CASSQIASGGSTYEQYF.

The V and J genes are TRBV9 and TRBJ1-1; no definite D call. CDR3 length equals 13 residues. The germline V and J ends were trimmed by 0 bases and 8 bases, with 11 bases remaining between them. Germline assignment: CDR1 SGDLS and CDR2 YYNGEE. CDR3 DNA: TGTGCCAGCAGCGTAGAGGCGGCCTCCGAAGCTTTCTTT. The encoded protein is CASSVEAASEAFF.

The count of this clone is one. The chain employs TRBV19 and TRBJ1-3; TRBD1 aligns across 8 bases. The CDR3 runs to 15 residues. CDR1 is LNHDA and CDR2 is SQIVND in the germline V gene (reference sequence). V was clipped by 4 bases and J by 2 bases; unmatched bases: 4. The CDR3 region has the DNA TGTGCCAGTAGTACGGACAGGGATCCTGGAAACACCATATATTTT. Its protein product is CASSTDRDPGNTIYF.

V usage is TRBV5-1 and J usage is TRBJ1-4; D is ambiguous. V was clipped by 1 base and J by 0 bases, with 4 bases between them. CDR3 length equals 14 residues. CDR1 is SGHRS and CDR2 is YFSETQ in the germline V gene. CDR3 loop: CASSLTATNEKLFF. The DNA for the CDR3 is TGCGCCAGCAGCTTGACAGCAACTAATGAAAAACTGTTTTTT.

This clone was found once. This sequence joins TRBV18 and TRBJ1-3; D uncertain. Trimming removed 0 bases from V and 0 bases from J, with 9 bases in between. Germline CDR1 reads KGHSH; CDR2 reads LQKENI. This CDR3 comprises 16 residues. This CDR3 reads CASSPPITASGNTIYF. In DNA, the CDR3 is TGTGCCAGCTCACCACCGATTACAGCCTCTGGAAACACCATATATTTT.